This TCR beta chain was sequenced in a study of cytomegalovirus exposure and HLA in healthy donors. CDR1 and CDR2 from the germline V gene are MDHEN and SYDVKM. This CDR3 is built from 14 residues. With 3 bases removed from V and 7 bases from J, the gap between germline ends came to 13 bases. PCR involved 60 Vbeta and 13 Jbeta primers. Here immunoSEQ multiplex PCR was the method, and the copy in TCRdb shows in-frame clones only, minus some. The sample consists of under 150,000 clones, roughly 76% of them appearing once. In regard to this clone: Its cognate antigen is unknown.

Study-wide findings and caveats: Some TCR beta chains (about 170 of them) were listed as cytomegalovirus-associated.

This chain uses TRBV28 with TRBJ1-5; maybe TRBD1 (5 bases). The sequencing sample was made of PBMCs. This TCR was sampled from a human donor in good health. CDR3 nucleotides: TGTGCCAGCAGTTTGGTTCAGGGCGGACAGCCCCAGCATTTT. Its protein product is CASSLVQGGQPQHF.